Below, 13 T cell receptor beta chains from the same sample are listed, as sequenced in a study of blood T cells in healthy people across ages. Through a sample-barcoded 5' primer and a J-beta primer mix, a second PCR was run for roughly 6 to 12 cycles. TCRdb fed the 5' RACE reads into MiXCR, producing one record per CDR3 protein. The sample includes around 650,000 distinct CDR3 sequences, approximately 40% of them seen just once. Sequenced input: blood. These receptors were taken from a man of 80 years or more in good health.

V usage is TRBV7-2 and J usage is TRBJ2-1, with 12 bases fitting TRBD2. The CDR3 sequence is 15 residues long. CDR1 and CDR2 (germline): SGHTA, FQGNSA. Unmatched junction bases numbered 3, after V lost 0 bases and J lost 9 bases. CDR3 amino acids: CASSLALAGGSEQFF. DNA of the CDR3: TGTGCCAGCAGCTTAGCACTAGCGGGGGGTAGTGAGCAGTTCTTC.

Ten or more counts support this clonotype. The chain uses TRBV15 and TRBJ1-2, with D possibly matching TRBD1 (6 bases). The germline gives CDR1 LNHNV, CDR2 YYDKDF (reference sequence). The CDR3 runs to 13 residues. The V and J ends lost 3 bases and 6 bases respectively, with 11 bases between them. In nucleotides, the CDR3 is TGTGCCACCAGCAGCAGGGGAGGGGATGGCTACACCTTC. Translated: CATSSRGGDGYTF. The full variable domain, its missing parts supplied by reference TRBV15 and TRBJ1-2, is DAMVIQNPRYQVTQFGKPVTLSCSQTLNHNVMYWYQQKSSQAPKLLFHYYDKDFNNEADTPDNFQSRRPNTSFCFLDIRSPGLGDTAMYLCATSSRGGDGYTFGSGTRLTVV.

This clonotype was counted between two and nine times. The gene calls are TRBV7-2 and TRBJ2-7; D is unclear. Germline assignment: CDR1 SGHTA and CDR2 FQGNSA. The CDR3 totals 15 residues. V gave up 5 bases and J gave up 1 base, with 15 bases separating them. The CDR3, as DNA: TGTGCCAGCAGCAAAGCAAAGGGTGGATCCTACGAGCAGTACTTC. Translating it yields CASSKAKGGSYEQYF.

The chain is built from TRBV12-3 or TRBV12-4 and TRBJ2-7, with D unclear. The CDR3 is made up of 14 amino acids. The V gene lost 1 base and the J gene lost 2 bases, with 9 bases spanning the gap. This CDR3 is CASSLGAAPYEQYF. For the CDR3, the DNA is TGTGCCAGCAGTTTAGGGGCAGCTCCCTACGAGCAGTACTTC.

With respect to this clonotype: With a much larger clone just one base away, this may be a read error. The gene calls are TRBV29-1 and TRBJ2-6; D assignment may be TRBD1 or TRBD2 (5 bases each). This CDR3 spans 14 amino acids. Germline loops: CDR1 SQVTM, CDR2 ANQGSEA. The CDR3 coding sequence is TGCAGCACGGATACCGGGTCCGGGGCCGACGTCCTGACTTTC. Translating gives CSTDTGSGADVLTF.

The chain links TRBV28 to TRBJ1-4; a weak D match, TRBD1 (6 bases). This CDR3 contains 16 residues. Germline V gene lookup returns CDR1 MDHEN and CDR2 SYDVKM. Trimming pared 5 bases from V and 0 bases from J, leaving 13 bases between. The CDR3 loop is CASSPSGASTNEKLFF. The CDR3, as DNA: TGTGCCAGCAGTCCTTCGGGGGCATCAACTAATGAAAAACTGTTTTTT.

This sequence joins TRBV2 and TRBJ1-2; tentative D call: TRBD1 (5 bases). The CDR3 has 14 residues. V lost 4 bases, J lost 2 bases, and 11 bases lay in between. Germline V CDR1 and CDR2: SNHLY, FYNNEI. In DNA, the CDR3 is TGTGCCAGCAGTGCACAGGTACCAAACTATGGCTACACCTTC. It encodes CASSAQVPNYGYTF.

This clonotype was seen a handful of times. The chain joins TRBV5-1 to TRBJ1-2; 7 bases agree with TRBD1. Germline V gene sequence: CDR1 SGHRS, CDR2 YFSETQ. The V and J ends lost 4 bases and 2 bases, in that order; junction bases with no gene match: 8. The CDR3 covers 15 residues. DNA of the CDR3: TGCGCCAGCAGCGCTGGGACAGCTTCGAACTATGGCTACACCTTC. It encodes CASSAGTASNYGYTF.

V usage is TRBV9 and J usage is TRBJ2-1; perhaps TRBD2 as D (5 bases). The J call may be faulty, since TRBJ2-7 better matches the DNA end. CDR3 length equals 15 residues. CDR1 and CDR2 from the germline V gene are SGDLS and YYNGEE. The CDR3 loop reads CASSVVGDYYNEQYF. In nucleotides, the CDR3 is TGTGCCAGCAGCGTAGTGGGAGACTACTACAATGAGCAGTACTTC.

The CDR3: CSARGAGYETQYF. DNA of the CDR3: TGCAGTGCTAGAGGGGCAGGGTATGAGACCCAGTACTTC. The chain couples TRBV20-1 to TRBJ2-7; D may be TRBD1 (5 bases). Matching the DNA end better, TRBJ2-5 makes the J call doubtful. The CDR3 runs to 13 residues. Per germline, CDR1 DFQATT and CDR2 SNEGSKA (reference sequence).

The chain joins TRBV19 to TRBJ2-5, with D hard to call. CDR1 is LNHDA and CDR2 is SQIVND in the germline V gene (reference sequence). Trimming shortened V by 1 base and J by 6 bases, and 12 bases separated the two germline ends. The CDR3 extends over 14 amino acids. The CDR3 protein is CASSIGVQAKTQYF. The DNA for the CDR3 is TGTGCCAGTAGTATAGGAGTCCAGGCGAAGACCCAGTACTTC.

The V and J genes are TRBV9 and TRBJ2-2; perhaps D is TRBD1 or TRBD2 (5 bases each). The CDR3 has 15 residues. The germline V gene encodes CDR1 SGDLS and CDR2 YYNGEE. Trimming removed 0 bases from V and 5 bases from J, with 11 bases in between. CDR3 sequence (DNA): TGTGCCAGCAGCGTAGGAGGGGTTGGGACCGGGGAGCTGTTTTTT. Translated, it gives CASSVGGVGTGELFF. The full variable domain, with the rest looked up from reference TRBV9 and TRBJ2-2, is DSGVTQTPKHLITATGQRVTLRCSPRSGDLSVYWYQQSLDQGLQFLIQYYNGEERAKGNILERFSAQQFPDLHSELNLSSLELGDSALYFCASSVGGVGTGELFFGEGSRLTVL.

This clonotype was seen a handful of times. The chain couples TRBV20-1 to TRBJ2-5; 9 nucleotides agree with TRBD2. The V gene's germline CDR1 is DFQATT and CDR2 SNEGSKA (reference sequence). Trimming at V came to 1 base and at J to 1 base, leaving 13 bases not matched to a gene. This CDR3 contains 18 residues. The CDR3 coding sequence is TGCAGTGCTAGAGTTCGAGCGGGGGGCCCCGCTATCCAAGAGACCCAGTACTTC. This codes for CSARVRAGGPAIQETQYF.